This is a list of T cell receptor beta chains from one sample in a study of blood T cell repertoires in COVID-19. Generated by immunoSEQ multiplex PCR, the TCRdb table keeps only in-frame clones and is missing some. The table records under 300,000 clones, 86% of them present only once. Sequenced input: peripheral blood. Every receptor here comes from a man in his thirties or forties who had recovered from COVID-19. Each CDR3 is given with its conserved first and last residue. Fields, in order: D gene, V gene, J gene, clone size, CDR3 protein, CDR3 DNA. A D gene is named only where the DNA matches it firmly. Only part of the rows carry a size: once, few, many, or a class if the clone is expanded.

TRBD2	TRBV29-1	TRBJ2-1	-	CSVGTRYEQFF	TGCAGCGTTGGGACTAGGTATGAGCAGTTCTTC
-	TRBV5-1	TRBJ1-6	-	CASSLGGRADNSPLHF	TGCGCCAGCAGCTTGGGCGGCAGGGCCGATAATTCACCCCTCCACTTT
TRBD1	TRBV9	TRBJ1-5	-	CASSATGQGPNQPQHF	TGTGCCAGCAGCGCCACGGGACAGGGGCCAAATCAGCCCCAGCATTTT
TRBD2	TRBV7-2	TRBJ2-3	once	CASSEGLATDTQYF	TGTGCCAGCAGCGAGGGACTAGCGACAGATACGCAGTATTTT
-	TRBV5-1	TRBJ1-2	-	CASSTTGGWSYGYTF	TGCGCCAGCAGCACGACGGGGGGCTGGAGCTATGGCTACACCTTC
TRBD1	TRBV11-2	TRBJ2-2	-	CASSWGQGGRTGELFF	TGTGCCAGCAGCTGGGGACAGGGAGGTCGCACCGGGGAGCTGTTTTTT
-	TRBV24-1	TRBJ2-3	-	CATSDATGPQYF	TGTGCCACCAGTGATGCGACAGGCCCGCAGTATTTT
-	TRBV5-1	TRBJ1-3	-	CASSLAGVAFSGNTIYF	TGCGCCAGCAGCTTGGCCGGGGTGGCCTTCTCTGGAAACACCATATATTTT
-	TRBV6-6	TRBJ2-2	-	CASLLDSTGELFF	TGTGCCAGCCTTCTAGACAGTACCGGGGAGCTGTTTTTT
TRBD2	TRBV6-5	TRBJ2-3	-	CATTSGASTDTQYF	TGTGCCACGACTAGCGGGGCTAGCACAGATACGCAGTATTTT
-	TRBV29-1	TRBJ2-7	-	CSVEKGMGEQYF	TGCAGCGTTGAAAAGGGGATGGGCGAGCAGTACTTC
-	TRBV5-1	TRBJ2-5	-	CASSLDLTEETQYF	TGCGCCAGCAGCTTGGATTTGACTGAAGAGACCCAGTACTTC
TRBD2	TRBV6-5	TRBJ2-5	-	CASSPLGGVQETQYF	TGTGCCAGCAGCCCACTCGGGGGGGTCCAAGAGACCCAGTACTTC
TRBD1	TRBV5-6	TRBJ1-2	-	CASSLGQGGGYGYTF	TGTGCCAGCAGCTTGGGACAGGGGGGAGGCTATGGCTACACCTTC
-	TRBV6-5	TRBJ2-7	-	CASRYGGGSYEQYF	TGTGCCAGCAGGTACGGAGGAGGTTCCTACGAGCAGTACTTC
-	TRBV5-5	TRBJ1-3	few	CASSLAGAGNTIYF	TGTGCCAGCAGCTTGGCAGGGGCTGGAAACACCATATATTTT
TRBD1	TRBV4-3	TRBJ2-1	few	CASSQDTGTGGNEQFF	TGCGCCAGCAGCCAAGATACCGGGACAGGGGGCAATGAGCAGTTCTTC
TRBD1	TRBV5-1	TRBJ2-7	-	CASSRDRSEQYF	TGCGCCAGCAGTCGGGACAGGAGCGAGCAGTACTTC
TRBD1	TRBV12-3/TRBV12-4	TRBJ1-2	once	CASSFRRQGGYTF	TGTGCCAGCAGTTTCCGACGACAGGGTGGCTACACCTTC
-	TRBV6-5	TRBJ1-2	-	CASSYSQGGTPYGYTF	TGTGCCAGCAGTTACTCTCAAGGTGGGACACCGTATGGCTACACCTTC
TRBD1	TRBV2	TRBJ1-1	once	CASSQFQQGPEAFF	TGTGCCAGCAGCCAATTTCAACAGGGGCCTGAAGCTTTCTTT
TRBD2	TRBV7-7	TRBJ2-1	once	CASAPGLEGNEQFF	TGTGCCAGTGCGCCGGGACTAGAGGGCAATGAGCAGTTCTTC
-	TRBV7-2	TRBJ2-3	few	CASSLGWGPDTQYF	TGTGCCAGCAGCTTAGGGTGGGGCCCAGATACGCAGTATTTT
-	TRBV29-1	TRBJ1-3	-	CSVQGNTIYF	TGCAGCGTTCAAGGAAACACCATATATTTT
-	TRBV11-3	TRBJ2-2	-	CASSLESGDPPGELFF	TGTGCCAGCAGCTTAGAGTCAGGGGATCCCCCCGGGGAGCTGTTTTTT
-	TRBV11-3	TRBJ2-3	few	CASSLEARSTDTQYF	TGTGCCAGCAGCTTAGAGGCCAGGAGCACAGATACGCAGTATTTT
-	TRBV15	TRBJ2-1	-	CATSRDRGGRRVDEQFF	TGTGCCACCAGCAGAGATAGGGGGGGTAGGCGAGTGGATGAGCAGTTCTTC
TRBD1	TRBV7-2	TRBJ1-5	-	CASSPGTGFPVKPQHF	TGTGCCAGCAGCCCCGGGACAGGGTTCCCTGTAAAGCCCCAGCATTTT
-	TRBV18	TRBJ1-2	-	CASSSDSPPSRGYTF	TGTGCCAGCTCTTCTGACAGCCCCCCGTCTCGGGGCTACACCTTC
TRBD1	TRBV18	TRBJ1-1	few	CASSLPQTGETEAFF	TGTGCCAGCTCACTTCCCCAGACAGGGGAGACTGAAGCTTTCTTT
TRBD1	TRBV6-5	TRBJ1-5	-	CAARQGWSNQPQHF	TGTGCCGCCCGACAGGGATGGAGCAATCAGCCCCAGCATTTT
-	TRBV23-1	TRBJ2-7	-	CASIITGSYEQYF	TGCGCCAGCATCATAACCGGGTCCTACGAGCAGTACTTC
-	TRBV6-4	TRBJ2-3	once	CASSRDSSTDTQYF	TGTGCCAGCAGCCGGGACTCTAGCACAGATACGCAGTATTTT
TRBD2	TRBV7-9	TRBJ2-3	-	CASSLGRLAGVPSTDTQYF	TGTGCCAGCAGCTTAGGGAGATTAGCGGGGGTCCCTAGCACAGATACGCAGTATTTT
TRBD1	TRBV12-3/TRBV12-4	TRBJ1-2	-	CASSYRQGIGYTF	TGTGCCAGCAGCTACCGACAGGGTATAGGCTACACCTTC
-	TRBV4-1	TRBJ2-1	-	CASSRSWGALPEQFF	TGCGCCAGCAGCCGTTCCTGGGGAGCATTACCTGAGCAGTTCTTC
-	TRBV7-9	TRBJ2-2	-	CASSPDKPTGELFF	TGTGCCAGCAGCCCCGACAAACCCACCGGGGAGCTGTTTTTT
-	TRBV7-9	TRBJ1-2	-	CASSLGLRQGNGYTF	TGTGCCAGCAGCTTAGGGCTGCGTCAGGGCAATGGCTACACCTTC
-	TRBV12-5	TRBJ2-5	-	CASGSDSETQYF	TGTGCTAGTGGTTCCGACTCGGAGACCCAGTACTTC
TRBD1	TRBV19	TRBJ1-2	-	CASTKGQGARIGYGYTF	TGTGCCAGTACTAAGGGACAGGGGGCGAGGATTGGCTATGGCTACACCTTC
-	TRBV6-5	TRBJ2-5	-	CASSQRRGGGETQYF	TGTGCCAGCAGTCAACGCAGGGGCGGAGGAGAGACCCAGTACTTC
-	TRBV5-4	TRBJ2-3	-	CASSLEVDTQYF	TGTGCCAGCAGCCTCGAGGTAGATACGCAGTATTTT
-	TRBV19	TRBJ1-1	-	CASSPPQGRGTEAFF	TGTGCCAGTAGTCCCCCCCAGGGTCGTGGCACTGAAGCTTTCTTT
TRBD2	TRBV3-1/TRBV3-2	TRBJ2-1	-	CASSHRLADNEQFF	TGTGCCAGCAGCCACCGACTAGCGGACAATGAGCAGTTCTTC
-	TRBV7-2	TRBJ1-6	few	CASSLVGPPNSPLHF	TGTGCCAGCAGCTTAGTGGGCCCCCCGAATTCACCCCTCCACTTT
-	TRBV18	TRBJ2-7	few	CASSPPGGYSYEQYF	TGTGCCAGCTCACCTCCGGGCGGGTACTCCTACGAGCAGTACTTC
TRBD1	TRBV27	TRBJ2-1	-	CASRAIQGAYNEQFF	TGTGCCAGCAGGGCGATACAGGGGGCCTACAATGAGCAGTTCTTC